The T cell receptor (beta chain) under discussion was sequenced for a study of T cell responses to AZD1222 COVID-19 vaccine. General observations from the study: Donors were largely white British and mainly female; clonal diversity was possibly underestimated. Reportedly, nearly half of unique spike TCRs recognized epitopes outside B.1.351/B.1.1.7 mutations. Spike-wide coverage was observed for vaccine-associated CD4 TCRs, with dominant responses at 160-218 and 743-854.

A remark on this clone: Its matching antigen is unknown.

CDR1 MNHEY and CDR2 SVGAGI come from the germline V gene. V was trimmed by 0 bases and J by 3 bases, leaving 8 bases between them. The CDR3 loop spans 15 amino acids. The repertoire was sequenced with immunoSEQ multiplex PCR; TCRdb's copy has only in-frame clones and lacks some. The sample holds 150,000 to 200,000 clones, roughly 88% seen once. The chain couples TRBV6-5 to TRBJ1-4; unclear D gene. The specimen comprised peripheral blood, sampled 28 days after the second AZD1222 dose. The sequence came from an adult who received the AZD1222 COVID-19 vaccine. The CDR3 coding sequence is TGTGCCAGCAGTTACTCCTGGTCGTCTAATGAAAAACTGTTTTTT. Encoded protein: CASSYSWSSNEKLFF.